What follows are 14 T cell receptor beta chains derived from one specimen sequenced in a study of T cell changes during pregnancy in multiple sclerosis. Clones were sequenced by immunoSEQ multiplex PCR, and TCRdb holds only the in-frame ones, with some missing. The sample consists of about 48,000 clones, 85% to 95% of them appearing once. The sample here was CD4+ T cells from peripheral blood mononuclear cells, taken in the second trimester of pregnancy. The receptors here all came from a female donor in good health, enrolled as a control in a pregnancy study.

The DNA of the CDR3 is TGTGCCAGCAGTTACTCGCGGCAGGGTTTCTACGAGCAGTACTTC. Residues: CASSYSRQGFYEQYF. The V gene is TRBV6-6, the J gene TRBJ2-7; D may be TRBD1 (5 bases). The V gene lost 0 bases and the J gene lost 3 bases, with 12 bases spanning the gap. The CDR3 sequence is 15 residues long. The germline CDR1 and CDR2 sequences are MNHNY and SVGAGI (reference sequence).

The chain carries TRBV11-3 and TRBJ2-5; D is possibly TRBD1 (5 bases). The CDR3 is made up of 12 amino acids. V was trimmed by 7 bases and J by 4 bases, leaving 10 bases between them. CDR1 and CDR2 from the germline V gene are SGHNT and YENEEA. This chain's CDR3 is CASTLRGETQYF. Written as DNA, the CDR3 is TGTGCCAGCACCCTTAGGGGAGAGACCCAGTACTTC.

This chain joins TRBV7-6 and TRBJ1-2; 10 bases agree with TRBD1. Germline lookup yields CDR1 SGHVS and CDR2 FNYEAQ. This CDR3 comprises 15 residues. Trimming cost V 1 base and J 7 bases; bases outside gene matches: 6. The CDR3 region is CASSLVTGGGFGYTF. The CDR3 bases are TGTGCCAGCAGCTTAGTGACAGGGGGCGGATTTGGCTACACCTTC.

The CDR3, as DNA: TGTGCCAGCAGCCCCGGACAGGGATCTGGCAATCAGCCCCAGCATTTT. It is translated as CASSPGQGSGNQPQHF. This chain links TRBV11-2 with TRBJ1-5, with 8 positions matching TRBD1. This CDR3 region has 16 residues. The germline V gene has CDR1 SGHAT and CDR2 FQNNGV. V lost 5 bases, J lost 2 bases, and 8 bases stayed unmatched. Based on the CDR3 plus reference TRBV11-2 and TRBJ1-5, the full variable domain is EAGVAQSPRYKIIEKRQSVAFWCNPISGHATLYWYQQILGQGPKLLIQFQNNGVVDDSQLPKDRFSAERLKGVDSTLKIQPAKLEDSAVYLCASSPGQGSGNQPQHFGDGTRLSIL.

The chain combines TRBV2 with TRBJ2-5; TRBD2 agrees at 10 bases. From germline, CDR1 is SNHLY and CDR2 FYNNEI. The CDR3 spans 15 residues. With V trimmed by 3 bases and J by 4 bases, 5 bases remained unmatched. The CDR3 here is CASSESSGGPETQYF. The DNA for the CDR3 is TGTGCCAGCAGTGAGAGTAGCGGGGGGCCAGAGACCCAGTACTTC.

DNA for the CDR3: TGTGCCAGCAGTCTTCGATTGGGGAGGGCAACTAATGAAAAACTGTTTTTT. Amino acids: CASSLRLGRATNEKLFF. The chain carries TRBV28 and TRBJ1-4; D is ambiguous. The CDR3 loop spans 17 amino acids. Trimming took 5 bases from V and 0 from J, leaving 16 bases between them. Germline V gives CDR1 MDHEN, CDR2 SYDVKM.

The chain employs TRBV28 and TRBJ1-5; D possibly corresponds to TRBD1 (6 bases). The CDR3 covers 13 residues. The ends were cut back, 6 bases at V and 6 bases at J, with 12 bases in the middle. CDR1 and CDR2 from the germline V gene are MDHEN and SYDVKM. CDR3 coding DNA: TGTGCCAGCAGCAGGGGAAGCGGTCAGCCCCAGCATTTT. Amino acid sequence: CASSRGSGQPQHF.

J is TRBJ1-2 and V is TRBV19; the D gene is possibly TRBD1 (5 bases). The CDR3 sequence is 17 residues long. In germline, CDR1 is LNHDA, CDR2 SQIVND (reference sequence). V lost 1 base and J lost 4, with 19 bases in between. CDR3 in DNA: TGTGCCAGTAGTATAGCCCCCGGGGGAACCACGGGCTATGGCTACACCTTC. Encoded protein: CASSIAPGGTTGYGYTF.

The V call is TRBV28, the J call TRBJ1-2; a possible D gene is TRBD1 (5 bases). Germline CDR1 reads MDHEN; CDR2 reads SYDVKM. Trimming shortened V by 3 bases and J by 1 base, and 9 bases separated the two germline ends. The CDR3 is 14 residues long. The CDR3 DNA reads TGTGCCAGCAGTTTTGGGGCCCATAACTATGGCTACACCTTC. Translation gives CASSFGAHNYGYTF.

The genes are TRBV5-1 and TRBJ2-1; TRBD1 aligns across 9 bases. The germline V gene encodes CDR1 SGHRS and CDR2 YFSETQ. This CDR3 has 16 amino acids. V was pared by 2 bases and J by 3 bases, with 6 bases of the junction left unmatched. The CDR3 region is CASSFSAGQGYNEQFF. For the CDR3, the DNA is TGCGCCAGCAGCTTTAGCGCGGGACAGGGCTACAATGAGCAGTTCTTC.

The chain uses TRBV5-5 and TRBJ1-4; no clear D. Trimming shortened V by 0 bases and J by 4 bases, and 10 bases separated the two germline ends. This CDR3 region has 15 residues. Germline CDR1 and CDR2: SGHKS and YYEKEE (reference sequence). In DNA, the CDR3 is TGTGCCAGCAGCTTGGTGGGCCTTGTTAATGAAAAACTGTTTTTT. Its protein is CASSLVGLVNEKLFF.

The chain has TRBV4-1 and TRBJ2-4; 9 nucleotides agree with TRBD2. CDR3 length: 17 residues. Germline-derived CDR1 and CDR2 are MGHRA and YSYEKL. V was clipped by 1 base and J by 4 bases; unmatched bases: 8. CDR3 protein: CASSQGGLAKEKNIQYF. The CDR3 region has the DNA TGCGCCAGCAGCCAAGGCGGACTAGCGAAAGAAAAAAACATTCAGTACTTC.

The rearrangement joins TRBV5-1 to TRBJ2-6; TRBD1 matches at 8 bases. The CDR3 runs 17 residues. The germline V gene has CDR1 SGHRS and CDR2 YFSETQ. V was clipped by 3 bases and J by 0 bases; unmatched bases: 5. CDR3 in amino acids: CASSWDRLVSGANVLTF. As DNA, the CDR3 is TGCGCCAGCAGCTGGGACAGGTTGGTCTCTGGGGCCAACGTCCTGACTTTC.

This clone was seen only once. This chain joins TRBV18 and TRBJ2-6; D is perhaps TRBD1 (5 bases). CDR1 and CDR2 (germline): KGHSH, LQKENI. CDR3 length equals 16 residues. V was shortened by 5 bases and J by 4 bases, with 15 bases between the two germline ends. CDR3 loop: CASSTTRAAGANVLTF. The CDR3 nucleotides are TGTGCCAGCTCAACGACCAGGGCGGCCGGGGCCAACGTCCTGACTTTC.